This section outlines one T cell receptor beta chain sequence together with its context. Its specificity is not known. The data were taken from a study of T cell responses to AZD1222 COVID-19 vaccine. Study summary: Some second doses came at about 4 weeks and others at about 12 weeks; these were pooled. Findings of the study overall: Clonal diversity may have been underestimated, and the donors were mostly white British, with more females than males.

The CDR3 extends over 15 amino acids. J lost 7 bases, V lost 8 bases, and 11 bases had no gene match. Germline CDR1 is SNHLY and CDR2 is FYNNEI. Using immunoSEQ multiplex PCR, the repertoire was profiled, and TCRdb retains in-frame clones only, with some absent. The repertoire includes over 95,000 clones, more than 75% of them detected once, and around 3% sits in the top ten. The starting material was peripheral blood, obtained on day 0 of AZD1222 vaccination. V and J are TRBV2 and TRBJ1-6; 7 bases are shared with TRBD1. This receptor was obtained from an adult in good health. The CDR3 sequence is CASERYQGDNSPLHF. The CDR3 DNA reads TGTGCCAGCGAGCGATACCAGGGGGACAATTCACCCCTCCACTTT.